One sample yielded the 20 T cell receptor beta chains listed below, sequenced in a study of blood T cell repertoires in COVID-19. Libraries were prepared by immunoSEQ multiplex PCR; TCRdb keeps only in-frame clonotypes and omits some of them. The data contain 95,000 to 110,000 clones, about 90% of them singletons. Sequencing used peripheral blood. Receptors were obtained from a human donor in a cohort sampled during active COVID-19.

This clone was detected many times. Other DNA sequences in this specimen translate into the identical CDR3. V and J are TRBV9 and TRBJ2-1; TRBD2 matches at 7 bases. The CDR3 length is 15 residues. V was clipped by 0 bases and J by 7 bases; unmatched bases: 7. The germline gives CDR1 SGDLS, CDR2 YYNGEE. The CDR3 reads CASSVGGRAGNEQFF. In DNA form, the CDR3 reads TGTGCCAGCAGCGTAGGTGGGAGGGCGGGGAATGAGCAGTTCTTC. Full variable domain (outside the CDR3, taken from reference TRBV9 and TRBJ2-1): DSGVTQTPKHLITATGQRVTLRCSPRSGDLSVYWYQQSLDQGLQFLIQYYNGEERAKGNILERFSAQQFPDLHSELNLSSLELGDSALYFCASSVGGRAGNEQFFGPGTRLTVL.

This chain connects TRBV6-5 to TRBJ2-1; D might be TRBD1 (6 bases). This CDR3 spans 14 amino acids. V was clipped by 8 bases and J by 0 bases, with 11 bases between them. Germline CDR1 and CDR2: MNHEY and SVGAGI. In DNA, the CDR3 is TGTGCCAGCCACCCGGACAGCTCCTACAATGAGCAGTTCTTC. Translated: CASHPDSSYNEQFF.

J is TRBJ1-3 and V is TRBV11-3; D is undetermined. This CDR3 has 14 amino acids. The germline V and J ends were trimmed by 5 bases and 0 bases, with 8 bases remaining between them. Per the germline V gene, CDR1 is SGHNT and CDR2 is YENEEA. The CDR3 loop reads CASSEGVSGNTIYF. CDR3 nucleotide sequence: TGTGCCAGCAGCGAGGGAGTCTCTGGAAACACCATATATTTT.

This sequence joins TRBV4-1 and TRBJ1-4; 10 bases agree with TRBD1. The germline CDR1 and CDR2 sequences are MGHRA and YSYEKL. This CDR3 is 15 amino acids long. The V gene end was trimmed by 1 base and the J gene end by 5 bases; junction bases not matched to a gene: 1. CDR3 DNA: TGCGCCAGCAGCCAAGCGACAGGGGGCAATGAAAAACTGTTTTTT. Translating it yields CASSQATGGNEKLFF.

The CDR3 reads CASSRQRERYNEQFF. The CDR3, as DNA: TGTGCCAGCAGCCGTCAGCGGGAGAGATACAATGAGCAGTTCTTC. The V and J genes are TRBV28 and TRBJ2-1, with 8 bases aligning to TRBD2. The germline V gene has CDR1 MDHEN and CDR2 SYDVKM. V lost 6 bases and J lost 4; bases outside the gene matches: 8. The CDR3 is 15 amino acids.

The chain is built from TRBV7-9 and TRBJ1-6; TRBD1 matches 12 bases. The ends lost 4 bases at V and 10 bases at J; junction bases unmatched: 5. Germline CDR1 reads SEHNR; CDR2 reads FQNEAQ (reference sequence). The CDR3 is made up of 15 amino acids. CDR3 in DNA: TGTGCCAGCAGCTCTCCCGGGACAGGGGGCTCACCCCTCCACTTT. It yields the protein CASSSPGTGGSPLHF.

The chain is built from TRBV9 and TRBJ2-4, with D tentatively TRBD1 (6 bases). V lost 3 bases to trimming and J lost 7 bases, with 20 bases between them. The CDR3 totals 16 residues. Germline V gives CDR1 SGDLS, CDR2 YYNGEE. CDR3: CASSAPDRDRTNIQYF. The CDR3 DNA follows: TGTGCCAGCAGCGCCCCGGACAGAGATCGTACCAACATTCAGTACTTC. Filled out from reference TRBV9 and TRBJ2-4, the complete variable domain reads DSGVTQTPKHLITATGQRVTLRCSPRSGDLSVYWYQQSLDQGLQFLIQYYNGEERAKGNILERFSAQQFPDLHSELNLSSLELGDSALYFCASSAPDRDRTNIQYFGAGTRLSVL.

The genes are TRBV12-3 or TRBV12-4 and TRBJ2-6; no firm D call. Trimming shortened V by 8 bases and J by 0 bases, and 5 bases separated the two germline ends. This CDR3 is 13 amino acids long. For the CDR3, the DNA is TGTGCCAGCCGGTTCTCTGGGGCCAACGTCCTGACTTTC. This gives the protein CASRFSGANVLTF.

Only a few counts were recorded for this clone. The chain joins TRBV30 to TRBJ2-2; 11 bases map to TRBD1. This CDR3 contains 17 residues. Germline trimming cut 0 bases from V and 6 bases from J; bases unmatched to any gene: 9. The germline gives CDR1 GTSNPN, CDR2 SVGIG (reference sequence). This chain's CDR3 is CAWSVLGGQGAPGELFF. The CDR3 DNA reads as TGTGCCTGGAGTGTACTAGGAGGACAGGGGGCGCCCGGGGAGCTGTTTTTT.

The chain employs TRBV2 and TRBJ2-2; possibly TRBD2 for D (6 bases). Germline lookup yields CDR1 SNHLY and CDR2 FYNNEI. This CDR3 contains 14 residues. Trimming took 2 bases from V and 3 from J, leaving 7 bases between them. The CDR3: CASSERRDTGELFF. CDR3 in DNA: TGTGCCAGCAGTGAACGGAGGGACACCGGGGAGCTGTTTTTT.

The chain employs TRBV6-5 and TRBJ1-1, with no clear D. CDR3 length: 14 residues. Germline CDR1 and CDR2: MNHEY and SVGAGI. Trimming removed 1 base at V and 3 bases at J, with 9 bases between. CDR3 DNA: TGTGCCAGCAGTTACTGGTCGCAGGACACTGAAGCTTTCTTT. Its translation: CASSYWSQDTEAFF.

The chain is built from TRBV4-3 and TRBJ1-2; no clear D gene. The V end was cut by 2 bases, the J end by 7 bases, with 8 bases between. The CDR3 consists of 12 residues. Germline V CDR1 and CDR2: LGHNA, YSLEER. CDR3 sequence (DNA): TGCGCCAGCAGCCAAACCTACTCTGGCTACACCTTC. Translated: CASSQTYSGYTF.

The chain employs TRBV9 and TRBJ2-2; TRBD2 is a possible D gene (5 bases). The CDR3 is made up of 13 amino acids. Per the germline V gene, CDR1 is SGDLS and CDR2 is YYNGEE. The V end was cut by 4 bases, the J end by 1 base, with 5 bases between. DNA for the CDR3: TGTGCCAGCAGCCGGGGGAACACCGGGGAGCTGTTTTTT. It translates to CASSRGNTGELFF.

The V call is TRBV28, the J call TRBJ1-4, with D hard to call. The V and J ends lost 5 bases and 2 bases respectively, with 18 bases between them. Germline V CDR1 and CDR2: MDHEN, SYDVKM. This CDR3 has 17 residues. CDR3 nucleotide sequence: TGTGCCAGCAGTCGACCGGGCGGGGTGGGTACTAATGAAAAACTGTTTTTT. Residues: CASSRPGGVGTNEKLFF.

The chain is built from TRBV9 and TRBJ2-1, with 7 bases fitting TRBD1. Trimming removed 4 bases from V and 13 bases from J; junction bases left unmatched: 11. The V gene's germline CDR1 is SGDLS and CDR2 YYNGEE. There are 13 residues in the CDR3. The CDR3 region is CASSPHPGTEQFF. CDR3 coding DNA: TGTGCCAGCAGCCCCCACCCCGGGACAGAACAGTTCTTC.

V is TRBV13 and J is TRBJ1-2; tentatively, D is TRBD1 (6 bases). Per the germline V gene, CDR1 is PRHDT and CDR2 is FYEKMQ (reference sequence). The CDR3 runs to 19 residues. Trimming removed 1 base from V and 7 bases from J, with 28 bases in between. The CDR3 DNA reads as TGTGCCAGCAGCTTAGTCGGGTACCTGACAGGCACAACTCATGGTGGCTACACCTTC. Its protein product is CASSLVGYLTGTTHGGYTF.

The chain employs TRBV21-1 and TRBJ1-2; the table names TRBD1, a call not compared with the DNA. TRBV21-1 is labeled a pseudogene. The CDR3 totals 20 residues. CDR3 coding DNA: TGTGCCAGCAGCAATACGAACAGTCCAAAGCCGGAATCAGCTAACTATGGCTACACCTTC. Translation gives CASSNTNSPKPESANYGYTF.

V is TRBV28 and J is TRBJ1-4; 9 bases map to TRBD1. The V segment lost 2 bases and the J segment 6 bases; nucleotides outside the gene matches: 10. This CDR3 contains 17 residues. Looked up from germline, CDR1 is MDHEN and CDR2 is SYDVKM. CDR3 sequence (DNA): TGTGCCAGCAGTTTACCGCCCGGGACAGGGTGGGATGAAAAACTGTTTTTT. Translating it yields CASSLPPGTGWDEKLFF.

In the case of this clone: Within the sample, other DNA sequences also encode this same CDR3. The chain joins TRBV7-2 to TRBJ1-5; D may be TRBD1 (6 bases). CDR1 is SGHTA, CDR2 FQGNSA, per germline. Trimming removed 3 bases at V and 1 base at J, with 7 bases between. The CDR3 is 14 residues long. The CDR3 here is CASSLQGSNQPQHF. The CDR3 DNA reads as TGTGCCAGCAGCTTGCAGGGGAGCAATCAGCCCCAGCATTTT.

V gene TRBV7-2 combines with J gene TRBJ2-1; 8 positions match TRBD2. Germline CDR1 is SGHTA and CDR2 is FQGNSA. CDR3 length: 11 residues. After removal of 1 base from V and 15 bases from J, the junction contained 2 bases not matched to a gene. The CDR3 spells CASSLVAGWFF. CDR3 DNA sequence: TGTGCCAGCAGCTTAGTAGCGGGATGGTTCTTC.